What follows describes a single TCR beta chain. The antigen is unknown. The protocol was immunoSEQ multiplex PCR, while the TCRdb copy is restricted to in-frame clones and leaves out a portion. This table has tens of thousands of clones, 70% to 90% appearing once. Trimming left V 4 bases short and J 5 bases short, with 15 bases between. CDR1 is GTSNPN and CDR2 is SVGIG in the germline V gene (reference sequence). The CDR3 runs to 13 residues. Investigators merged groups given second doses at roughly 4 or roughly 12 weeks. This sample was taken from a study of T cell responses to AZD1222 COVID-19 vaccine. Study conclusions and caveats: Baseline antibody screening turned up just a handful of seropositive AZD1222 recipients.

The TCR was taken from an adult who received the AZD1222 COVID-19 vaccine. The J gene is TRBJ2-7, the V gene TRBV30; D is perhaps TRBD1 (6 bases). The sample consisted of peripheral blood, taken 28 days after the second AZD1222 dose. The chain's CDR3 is CAWTRTAFHEQYF. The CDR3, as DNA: TGTGCCTGGACGCGGACAGCCTTTCACGAGCAGTACTTC.